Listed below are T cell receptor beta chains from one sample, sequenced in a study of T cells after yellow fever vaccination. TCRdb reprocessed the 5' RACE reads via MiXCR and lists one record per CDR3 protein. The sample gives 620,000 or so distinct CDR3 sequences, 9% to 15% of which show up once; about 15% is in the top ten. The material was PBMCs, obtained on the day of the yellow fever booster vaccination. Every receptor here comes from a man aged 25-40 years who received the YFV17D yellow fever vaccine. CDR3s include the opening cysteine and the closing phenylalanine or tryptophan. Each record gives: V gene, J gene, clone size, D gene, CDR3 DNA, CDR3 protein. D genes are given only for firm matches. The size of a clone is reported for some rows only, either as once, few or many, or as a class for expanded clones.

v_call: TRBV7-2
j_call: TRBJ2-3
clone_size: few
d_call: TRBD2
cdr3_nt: TGTGCCAGCAGCTCCTTAGCGGGAACTATCACAGATACGCAGTATTTT
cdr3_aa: CASSSLAGTITDTQYF

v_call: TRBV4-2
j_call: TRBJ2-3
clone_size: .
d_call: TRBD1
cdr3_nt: TGTGCCAGCAGCCAAGAACAGGGGGCAACAGATACGCAGTATTTT
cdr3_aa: CASSQEQGATDTQYF

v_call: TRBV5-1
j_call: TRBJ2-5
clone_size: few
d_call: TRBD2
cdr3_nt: TGCGCCAGCAGCTTGGCCCTCGGGGGGCAAGAGACCCAGTACTTC
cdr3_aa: CASSLALGGQETQYF

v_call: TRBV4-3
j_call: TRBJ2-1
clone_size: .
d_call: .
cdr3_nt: TGCGCCAGCAGCCAAGAATACAGGGGGGGCAATGAGCAGTTCTTC
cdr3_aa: CASSQEYRGGNEQFF

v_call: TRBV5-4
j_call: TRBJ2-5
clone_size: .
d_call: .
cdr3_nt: TGTGCCAGCAGCGCCGGGACCACCCAATCAGAGACCCAGTACTTC
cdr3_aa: CASSAGTTQSETQYF

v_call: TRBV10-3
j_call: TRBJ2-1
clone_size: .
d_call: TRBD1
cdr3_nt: TGTGCCATCAGTGAGGGACAGGGCATCAATGAGCAGTTCTTC
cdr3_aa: CAISEGQGINEQFF

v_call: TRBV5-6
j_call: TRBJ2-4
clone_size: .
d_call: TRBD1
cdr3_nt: TGTGCCAGCAGCAACCCGAGGGGACAGAGACTAGCCAAAAACATTCAGTACTTC
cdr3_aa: CASSNPRGQRLAKNIQYF

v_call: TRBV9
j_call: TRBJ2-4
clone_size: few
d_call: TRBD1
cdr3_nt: TGTGCCAGCAGCGTAGGTCAGGGGGCGCGTAACATTCAGTACTTC
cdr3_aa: CASSVGQGARNIQYF

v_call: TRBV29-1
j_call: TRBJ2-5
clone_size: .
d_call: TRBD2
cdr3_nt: TGCAGCGTCTCCTTAGCGGGAGTAGAGACCCAGTACTTC
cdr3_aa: CSVSLAGVETQYF

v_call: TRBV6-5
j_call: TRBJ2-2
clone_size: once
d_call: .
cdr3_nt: TGTGCCAGCAGTTACTCTGGGACAAAGAACACCGGGGAGCTGTTTTTT
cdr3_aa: CASSYSGTKNTGELFF

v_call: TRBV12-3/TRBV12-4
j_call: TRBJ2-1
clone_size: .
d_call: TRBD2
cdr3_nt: TGTGCCAGCAGTCATAGGGGCCAGCGGGAGGGTCTTCTGTATGAGCAGTTCTTC
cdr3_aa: CASSHRGQREGLLYEQFF

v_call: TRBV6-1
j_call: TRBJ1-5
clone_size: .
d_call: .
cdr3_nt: TGTGCCAGCAGAGAACAGGCGGGGCATCAGCCCCAGCATTTT
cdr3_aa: CASREQAGHQPQHF

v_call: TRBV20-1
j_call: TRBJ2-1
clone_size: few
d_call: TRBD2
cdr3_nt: TGCAGTGCTAGAGTATCAGGCGTGGGACTAGCGGACCTTGACTCCTACAATGAGCAGTTCTTC
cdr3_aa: CSARVSGVGLADLDSYNEQFF

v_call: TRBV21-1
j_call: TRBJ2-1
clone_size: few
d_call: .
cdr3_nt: TGTGCCAGCAGCAAAGGGGCCCCGCTCTATAATGAGCAGTTCTTC
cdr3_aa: CASSKGAPLYNEQFF

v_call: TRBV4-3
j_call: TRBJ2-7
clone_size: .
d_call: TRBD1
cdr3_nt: TGCGCCAGCAGCCAAGGGACAGGGGGCGCGGTCTACGAGCAGTACTTC
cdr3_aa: CASSQGTGGAVYEQYF